The clone carrying this T cell receptor beta chain was recorded only once. This entry belongs to a study of blood T cell repertoires in COVID-19. About the study: Some COVID-19 samples were acute and others convalescent; all came from the United States, Italy and Spain. Sources were T cells, B-cell-depleted T cells, or PBMCs; the material itself was cDNA or gDNA.

This CDR3 region has 14 residues. Trimming cost V 3 bases and J 1 base, with 10 bases left between them. Germline CDR1 and CDR2: SEHNR and FQNEAQ (reference sequence). In the original processing: Reference gene primers were amplified, and this amplification served to estimate nucleated cell counts. The repertoire was sequenced with immunoSEQ multiplex PCR; TCRdb's copy has only in-frame clones and lacks some. V and J calls and clone size come straight from that table; D and trimming were deduced from the DNA. This table has approximately 140,000 clones, under 90% appearing once. The sequenced material came from peripheral blood. This TCR came from a human donor in a cohort sampled during active COVID-19. The chain couples TRBV7-9 to TRBJ2-7; TRBD2 is a possible D gene (5 bases). The chain's CDR3 is CASSFYSGSYEQYF. The CDR3 nucleotides are TGTGCCAGCAGCTTCTACTCGGGGTCCTACGAGCAGTACTTC.